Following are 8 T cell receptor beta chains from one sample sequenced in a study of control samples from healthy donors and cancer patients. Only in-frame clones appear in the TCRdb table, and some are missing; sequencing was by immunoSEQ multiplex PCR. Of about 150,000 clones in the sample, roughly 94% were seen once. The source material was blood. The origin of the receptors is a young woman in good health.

CDR3 sequence: CATSPVYQETQYF. CDR3 DNA: TGTGCCACCAGTCCAGTTTACCAAGAGACCCAGTACTTC. V is TRBV15 and J is TRBJ2-5; D is unresolved. Germline V CDR1 and CDR2: LNHNV, YYDKDF (reference sequence). V lost 6 bases, J lost 0 bases, and 8 bases lay in between. CDR3 length equals 13 residues.

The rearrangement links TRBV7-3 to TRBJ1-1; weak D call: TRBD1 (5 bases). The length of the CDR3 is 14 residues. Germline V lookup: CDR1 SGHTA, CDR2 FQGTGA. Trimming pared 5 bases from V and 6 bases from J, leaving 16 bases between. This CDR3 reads CASSISSGRSEAFF. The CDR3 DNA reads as TGTGCCAGCAGCATATCTTCAGGGAGGTCTGAAGCTTTCTTT.

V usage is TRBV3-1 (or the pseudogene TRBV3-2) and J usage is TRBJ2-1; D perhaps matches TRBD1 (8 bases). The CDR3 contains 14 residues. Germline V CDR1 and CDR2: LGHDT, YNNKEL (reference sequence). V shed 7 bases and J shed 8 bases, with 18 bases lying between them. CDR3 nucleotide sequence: TGTGCCAGCACACAAACAGGGGGGGGATATGAGCAGTTCTTC. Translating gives CASTQTGGGYEQFF.

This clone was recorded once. CDR3 loop: CASSLGKTDTQYF. CDR3 nucleotides: TGTGCCAGCAGCTTAGGAAAGACAGATACGCAGTATTTT. V and J are TRBV7-9 and TRBJ2-3, with D hard to call. CDR3 length: 13 residues. V shed 1 base and J shed 3 bases, with 5 bases lying between them. Germline V lookup: CDR1 SEHNR, CDR2 FQNEAQ (reference sequence).

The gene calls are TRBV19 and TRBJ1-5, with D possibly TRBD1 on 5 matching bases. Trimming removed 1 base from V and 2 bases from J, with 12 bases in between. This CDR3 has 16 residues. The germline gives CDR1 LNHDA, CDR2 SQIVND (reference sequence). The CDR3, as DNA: TGTGCCAGTAGTATAGGGGGCCCGGGTGGCAATCAGCCCCAGCATTTT. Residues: CASSIGGPGGNQPQHF.

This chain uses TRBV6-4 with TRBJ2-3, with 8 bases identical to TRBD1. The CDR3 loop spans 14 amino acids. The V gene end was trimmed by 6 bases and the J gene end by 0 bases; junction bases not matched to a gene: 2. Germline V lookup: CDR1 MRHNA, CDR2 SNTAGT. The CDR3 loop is CASSRDRSTDTQYF. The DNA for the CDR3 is TGTGCCAGCAGCCGGGACAGGAGCACAGATACGCAGTATTTT.

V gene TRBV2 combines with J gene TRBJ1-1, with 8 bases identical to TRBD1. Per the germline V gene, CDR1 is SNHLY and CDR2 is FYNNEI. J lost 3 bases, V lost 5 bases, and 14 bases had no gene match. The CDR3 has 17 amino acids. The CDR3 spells CASSWGQALGVDTEAFF. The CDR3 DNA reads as TGTGCCAGCAGTTGGGGACAGGCCCTGGGTGTGGACACTGAAGCTTTCTTT.

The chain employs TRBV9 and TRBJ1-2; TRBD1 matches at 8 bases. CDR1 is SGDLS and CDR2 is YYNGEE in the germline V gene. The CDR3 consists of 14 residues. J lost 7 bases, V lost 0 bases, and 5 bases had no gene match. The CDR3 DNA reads TGTGCCAGCAGCGTAGCCGGACAGGGTGGTGGCTACACCTTC. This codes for CASSVAGQGGGYTF.